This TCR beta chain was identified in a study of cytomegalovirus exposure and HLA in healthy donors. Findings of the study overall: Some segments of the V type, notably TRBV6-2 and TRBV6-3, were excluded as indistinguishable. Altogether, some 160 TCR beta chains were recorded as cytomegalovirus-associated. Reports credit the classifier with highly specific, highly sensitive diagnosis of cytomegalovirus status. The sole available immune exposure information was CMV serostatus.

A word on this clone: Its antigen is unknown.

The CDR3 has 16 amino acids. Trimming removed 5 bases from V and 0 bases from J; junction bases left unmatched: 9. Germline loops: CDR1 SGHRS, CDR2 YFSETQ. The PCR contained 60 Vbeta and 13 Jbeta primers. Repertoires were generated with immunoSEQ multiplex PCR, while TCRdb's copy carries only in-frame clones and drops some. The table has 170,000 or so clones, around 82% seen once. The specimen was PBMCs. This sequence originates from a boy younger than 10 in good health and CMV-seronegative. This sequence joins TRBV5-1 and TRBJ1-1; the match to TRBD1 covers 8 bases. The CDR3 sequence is CASRGDRGKMNTEAFF. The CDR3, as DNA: TGCGCCAGCAGGGGAGACAGGGGTAAAATGAACACTGAAGCTTTCTTT.